This TCR beta chain emerged from a study of blood T cell repertoires in COVID-19. Across the study: Samples came from the United States, Italy and Spain, spanning acute and convalescent COVID-19. Sample material is recorded as cDNA or gDNA derived from T cells, B-cell-depleted T cells, or PBMCs.

In the original workflow: Estimation of nucleated cell counts relied on the amplification of reference gene primers. Produced via immunoSEQ multiplex PCR; TCRdb's table is partial and in-frame only. V, J and clone size reflect that table, while D and trimming were determined from the DNA. This table holds about 220,000 clones, 70% to 85% found once. Germline V gives CDR1 LNHNV, CDR2 YYDKDF (reference sequence). The ends were cut back, 0 bases at V and 5 bases at J, with 16 bases in the middle. The CDR3 is made up of 16 amino acids. The sequencing sample was made of peripheral blood. This sequence was found in a man between 45 and 60 years old with active or convalescent COVID-19. This chain joins TRBV15 and TRBJ2-5; maybe TRBD2 (5 bases). The CDR3 DNA sequence: TGTGCCACCAGCAGAGAGCCCGTCGGGGTCTTTGAGACCCAGTACTTC. Its protein is CATSREPVGVFETQYF.